The present entry profiles one T cell receptor (beta chain) with its context. The antigen is not known. In the same sample, other DNA sequences code for this CDR3. The data stem from a study of cytomegalovirus exposure and HLA in healthy donors. Study-wide background: Most genotyped donors, 75% to 85% of 350 to 500, had Caucasian-associated genetic ancestry. Findings of the study overall: High sensitivity and specificity were reportedly achieved when the classifier diagnosed cytomegalovirus status. Later, an analysis showed that TCR beta chains associated with HLA were more clonally expanded than others that were equally common.

The primer mix had 60 Vbeta and 13 Jbeta primers. Authors' methods: As a later analysis found, there were 82 million or so unique TCR beta chains, of which some 10 million were shared. TCRdb keeps only in-frame clones here, not all; method: immunoSEQ multiplex PCR. V, J and clone size reflect that table, while D and trimming were determined from the DNA. The data hold about 94,000 clones, with 81% observed a single time. The CDR3 has 14 residues. Trimming removed 4 bases from V and 2 bases from J; junction bases left unmatched: 4. Germline V CDR1 and CDR2: MNHEY, SVGAGI. The specimen sequenced was PBMCs. The J gene is TRBJ1-2, the V gene TRBV6-5; 7 nucleotides line up with TRBD1. The source of this sequence is a human donor in good health. Here the CDR3 DNA reads TGTGCCAGCAGTTCCCTGACAGGGAACTATGGCTACACCTTC. Protein: CASSSLTGNYGYTF.